The entry below gives a single TCR beta chain sequence along with its context. The target of this receptor is not known. No clone much larger than this one lies a single base away; base qualities are absent. The trial excluded patients who had a history of autoimmune disease or who were on systemic immunosuppression. Peripheral blood for TCR sequencing was collected from all dose cohorts at baseline, on cycle 4 day 1, and on cycle 7 day 1. Samples came from an open-label, multicenter, first-in-human phase I dose-escalation trial of ivuxolimab. Adults with locally advanced or metastatic melanoma, renal cell carcinoma, hepatocellular carcinoma or head and neck squamous cell carcinoma were enrolled in the trial. Before TCR sequencing, CD4+ T cells and CD8+ T cells were sorted from peripheral blood as separate populations. These data come from a study of OX40 agonist ivuxolimab in advanced cancers. About the investigation overall: Ivuxolimab was a fully human IgG2 agonistic monoclonal antibody targeting the costimulatory receptor OX40 (CD134). Partial responses occurred in three dose-escalation patients: two with cutaneous melanoma and one with hepatocellular carcinoma. The monotherapy dose-escalation portion (N of about 52 patients) of the phase I ivuxolimab trial is reported in the paper. In the dose-escalation cohort, roughly 82% of patients were male, and the mean age was around 60 years with a range of about 20 to 90. Of the approximately 50 dose-escalation patients, hepatocellular carcinoma was present in 19, melanoma in around 15, renal cell carcinoma in 9 and head and neck cancer in 9. The purpose of peripheral TCRbeta sequencing was to test whether ivuxolimab changed TCR sequence diversity and led to clonal T-cell expansion. Prior anti-PD-1, anti-PD-L1 or anti-CTLA-4 therapy was permitted, and checkpoint inhibitors had been received by about 37% of dose-escalation patients. Intravenous ivuxolimab was administered to patients every 2 weeks at six dose levels: 0.01, 0.1, 0.3, 1.5, 3 and 10 mg/kg.

V is trimmed back by 2 bases and J by 5 bases, and the junction contains 0 bases that no gene match accounts for. The CDR3 starts with the cysteine, ends with the phenylalanine, and has 12 residues. The DNA shown is the 36-base CDR3, in frame from base 1. The germline V gene encodes CDR1 MNHNY and CDR2 SVGAGI (reference sequence). Study-wide findings and limitations: Low levels of normalized T-cell clonal expansion were also shown by some nonresponding patients. On average, CD8+ T cells showed more expanded clones than CD4+ T cells after ivuxolimab. Partial responders in the 0.1-3.0 mg/kg groups had among the lowest normalized peripheral clonal expansion, especially among CD8+ T cells. Clonal expansion of both CD4+ and CD8+ blood T cells was observed from baseline to week 6 at doses 0.1 to 3.0 mg/kg. The antigen specificity of the peripheral T cells that underwent clonal expansion was not determined.

Genomic DNA was extracted from sorted cells for sequencing of the TCRbeta CDR3 region. TCRbeta CDR3 regions were sequenced using the immunoSEQ Assay. This is the immuneACCESS table as TCRdb keeps it, with only in-frame sequences that have V and J called. A part of the clones is gone; compared with another copy, unresolved V genes explain less than half, and the rest is unexplained. The sample table holds 35,000 to 55,000 clones, of which more than 75% were seen once. The ten top clones hold 15% of the sample. This material consisted of CD4+ or CD8+ T cells sorted from blood, taken in a trial of the OX40 agonist ivuxolimab. Recombination linked TRBV6-6 to TRBJ2-7; 7 middle bases align to TRBD1. The TCR was taken from an adult with an advanced solid tumor such as melanoma, head and neck, liver or kidney cancer. At the DNA level, the sequence is TGTGCCAGCAGTTACCAGGGGGACGAGCAGTACTTC. It specifies CASSYQGDEQYF.